These 17 T cell receptor beta chains share one sample of origin, sequenced in a study of T-cell memory formation after mild COVID-19. TCRdb ran MiXCR on the 5' RACE reads and lists one entry per CDR3 protein. Of over 45,000 distinct CDR3 sequences listed, approximately 9% were seen once; the top ten hold over 9.5%. Sequencing was carried out using PBMCs or a T cell subset sorted from them (not recorded which). The receptors derive from an adult woman who had mild COVID-19 (a few samples of this study predate the infection). Cell type and time point are not known.

This clonotype was observed a few times. V is TRBV6-5 and J is TRBJ1-5, with 8 bases identical to TRBD1. Germline values: CDR1 MNHEY, CDR2 SVGAGI. J gave up 2 bases and V 6 bases, and 3 bases lay outside the gene matches. The CDR3 is 14 residues long. Written as DNA, the CDR3 is TGTGCCAGCAGCTGGGGACAGGGCAATCAGCCCCAGCATTTT. It specifies CASSWGQGNQPQHF.

This clonotype turned up a few times. The chain recombines TRBV7-9 with TRBJ1-4; 10 nucleotides line up with TRBD1. This CDR3 has 16 amino acids. Trimming at V came to 7 bases and at J to 8 bases, leaving 13 bases not matched to a gene. Germline CDR1 is SEHNR and CDR2 is FQNEAQ (reference sequence). CDR3 sequence (DNA): TGTGCCAGCACCCTTACTACCGGGACAGGGGAAGAAAAACTGTTTTTT. Its translation: CASTLTTGTGEEKLFF.

The gene calls are TRBV4-1 and TRBJ2-7; 12 bases line up with TRBD2. With 0 bases clipped from V and 3 bases from J, the junction kept 3 bases outside the gene matches. The CDR3 loop spans 16 amino acids. Germline V gives CDR1 MGHRA, CDR2 YSYEKL. This chain's CDR3 is CASSQELAGGHYEQYF. The CDR3 bases are TGCGCCAGCAGCCAAGAACTAGCGGGGGGACACTACGAGCAGTACTTC.

Only a few counts were recorded for this clonotype. This chain joins TRBV5-6 and TRBJ2-2; TRBD2 matches at 9 bases. CDR1 and CDR2 from the germline V gene are SGHDT and YYEEEE. This CDR3 contains 16 residues. V shed 2 bases, J shed 4 bases, and the junction held 6 bases outside the gene matches. Here the CDR3 reads CASSFGGGAVTGELFF. As DNA, the CDR3 is TGTGCCAGCAGCTTCGGCGGGGGGGCCGTCACCGGGGAGCTGTTTTTT. Full variable domain (missing parts from reference TRBV5-6 and TRBJ2-2): DAGVTQSPTHLIKTRGQQVTLRCSPKSGHDTVSWYQQALGQGPQFIFQYYEEEERQRGNFPDRFSGHQFPNYSSELNVNALLLGDSALYLCASSFGGGAVTGELFFGEGSRLTVL.

The V call is TRBV18, the J call TRBJ1-1, with D uncertain. Trimming stripped 6 bases from V and 2 bases from J, with 13 bases between. Looked up from germline, CDR1 is KGHSH and CDR2 is LQKENI. The CDR3 has 14 amino acids. Written as DNA, the CDR3 is TGTGCCAGCTCTCCGGCTTCGTCCAACACTGAAGCTTTCTTT. This sequence encodes CASSPASSNTEAFF. The full variable domain, rest sourced from reference TRBV18 and TRBJ1-1, is NAGVMQNPRHLVRRRGQEARLRCSPMKGHSHVYWYRQLPEEGLKFMVYLQKENIIDESGMPKERFSAEFPKEGPSILRIQQVVRGDSAAYFCASSPASSNTEAFFGQGTRLTVV.

This clonotype was counted ten times or more. The chain links TRBV7-6 to TRBJ1-6; 8 bases line up with TRBD1. After removal of 2 bases from V and 9 bases from J, the junction contained 15 bases not matched to a gene. Per germline, CDR1 SGHVS and CDR2 FNYEAQ. The CDR3 covers 18 residues. The CDR3 DNA follows: TGTGCCAGCAGCTTAATCCCTGGGACAGGCGAAGGGGGTTCACCCCTCCACTTT. As protein: CASSLIPGTGEGGSPLHF.

This clonotype was observed a few times. V gene TRBV20-1 combines with J gene TRBJ2-1, with D perhaps matching TRBD2 (7 bases). This CDR3 is built from 13 residues. Germline CDR1 DFQATT, CDR2 SNEGSKA (reference sequence). Trimming shortened V by 2 bases and J by 10 bases, and 15 bases separated the two germline ends. The CDR3 loop is CSARRGGFPEQFF. The CDR3 DNA follows: TGCAGTGCTAGAAGGGGGGGCTTCCCCGAGCAGTTCTTC.

This clonotype was detected a few times. The chain joins TRBV7-2 to TRBJ2-7, with 10 bases identical to TRBD2. The V gene end was trimmed by 1 base and the J gene end by 5 bases; junction bases not matched to a gene: 8. Germline V lookup: CDR1 SGHTA, CDR2 FQGNSA. The CDR3 has 16 amino acids. In nucleotides, the CDR3 is TGTGCCAGCAGCTTAGTGCTAGCGGGAGCTTTTGACGAGCAGTACTTC. Protein product: CASSLVLAGAFDEQYF.

At least ten counts were recorded for this clonotype. The V call is TRBV24-1, the J call TRBJ2-3; D is unresolved. Germline values: CDR1 KGHDR, CDR2 SFDVKD. The CDR3 contains 14 residues. Trimming left V 6 bases short and J 6 bases short, with 15 bases between. The CDR3 here is CATSTVPMSDTQYF. The CDR3 DNA sequence: TGTGCCACCAGTACAGTACCGATGTCGGATACGCAGTATTTT.

This clonotype appeared many times. The chain carries TRBV20-1 and TRBJ1-2; D is undetermined. The CDR3 spans 10 residues. Trimming cost V 5 bases and J 2 bases, with 3 bases left between them. CDR1 and CDR2 from the germline V gene are DFQATT and SNEGSKA (reference sequence). CDR3 loop: CSAPNYGYTF. CDR3 nucleotide sequence: TGCAGTGCTCCGAACTATGGCTACACCTTC.

This rearrangement joins TRBV5-6 to TRBJ1-2, with D uncertain. The CDR3 spans 15 residues. Germline CDR1 reads SGHDT; CDR2 reads YYEEEE. V was clipped by 4 bases and J by 4 bases, with 17 bases between them. The CDR3 region has the DNA TGTGCCAGCAGCGTTGGGCTCTCCCTTATCTATGGCTACACCTTC. This codes for CASSVGLSLIYGYTF. The whole variable domain, remainder taken from reference TRBV5-6 and TRBJ1-2, is DAGVTQSPTHLIKTRGQQVTLRCSPKSGHDTVSWYQQALGQGPQFIFQYYEEEERQRGNFPDRFSGHQFPNYSSELNVNALLLGDSALYLCASSVGLSLIYGYTFGSGTRLTVV.

The table lists this clonotype with many counts. V gene TRBV12-3 or TRBV12-4 combines with J gene TRBJ1-1, with TRBD1 identical over 8 bases. V was pared by 7 bases and J by 10 bases, with 5 bases of the junction left unmatched. The CDR3 runs to 11 residues. CDR3 loop: CASTWTGRAFF. CDR3 coding DNA: TGTGCCAGCACCTGGACAGGGAGAGCTTTCTTT.

This clonotype was seen a few times. The V call is TRBV20-1, the J call TRBJ2-1, with unresolved D. Germline V CDR1 and CDR2: DFQATT, SNEGSKA (reference sequence). The CDR3 consists of 14 residues. The ends were cut back, 3 bases at V and 6 bases at J, with 15 bases in the middle. CDR3 coding DNA: TGCAGTGCTAGCGTCGCGACACGTGCCAATGAGCAGTTCTTC. This codes for CSASVATRANEQFF.

The V call is TRBV27, the J call TRBJ1-2; a possible D gene is TRBD1 (5 bases). This CDR3 comprises 13 residues. Trimming removed 5 bases from V and 8 bases from J, with 15 bases in between. Germline V CDR1 and CDR2: MNHEY, SMNVEV (reference sequence). Here the CDR3 DNA reads TGTGCCAGCAGTCTAACCGCTAACAGGGGCTACACCTTC. This codes for CASSLTANRGYTF.

The rearrangement joins TRBV6-2 or TRBV6-3 to TRBJ2-3; 7 bases are shared with TRBD1. CDR1 is MNHEY, CDR2 SVGEGT, per germline. This CDR3 has 19 amino acids. The junction had 18 bases not matched to a gene; V was cut back by 4 bases and J by 2 bases. CDR3: CASSFPPLPGQTSTDTQYF. The CDR3 region has the DNA TGTGCCAGCAGTTTCCCGCCTCTCCCGGGACAGACTTCCACAGATACGCAGTATTTT.

This clonotype was recorded many times. The chain uses TRBV6-2 or TRBV6-3 and TRBJ2-7; 8 bases agree with TRBD1. The CDR3 has 15 residues. The germline CDR1 and CDR2 sequences are MNHEY and SVGEGT. With 7 bases clipped from V and 0 bases from J, the junction kept 8 bases outside the gene matches. The CDR3 loop reads CASTVDGTGSYEQYF. The CDR3 DNA is TGTGCCAGCACCGTAGATGGGACAGGCTCCTACGAGCAGTACTTC.

The rearrangement joins TRBV27 to TRBJ2-7, with D perhaps being TRBD1 or TRBD2 (6 bases each). The CDR3 consists of 15 residues. Germline-derived CDR1 and CDR2 are MNHEY and SMNVEV (reference sequence). Deletions cut 2 bases from V and 5 bases from J, with 16 bases between. CDR3 in amino acids: CASSLRGRAPNEQYF. The CDR3 DNA reads as TGTGCCAGCAGTTTACGGGGGCGGGCCCCTAACGAGCAGTACTTC.